This T cell receptor beta chain was profiled in a study of control samples from healthy donors and cancer patients. This CDR3 comprises 15 residues. Germline V gene data show CDR1 as SGDLS and CDR2 as YYNGEE. V lost 3 bases, J lost 4 bases, and 6 bases stayed unmatched. This clone was picked up one time. Sequenced by immunoSEQ multiplex PCR; TCRdb stores in-frame clones only, minus some. The sample contains 200,000 to 250,000 clones, roughly 94% of which appear only once. The sequence came from a man over 45 in good health. The chain carries TRBV9 and TRBJ2-5; 10 positions match TRBD2. What was sequenced was blood. CDR3 nucleotide sequence: TGTGCCAGCAGCGCGTTAGCGGGGGGCCCAGAGACCCAGTACTTC. Encoded protein: CASSALAGGPETQYF.